The 29 T cell receptor beta chains below come from one sample, sequenced in a study of T cells in Graves' hyperthyroidism and ophthalmopathy. Authors of the study amplified TCR beta CDR3 regions from RNA transcripts. RT-PCR in the first round (using the HTBI primer set) targeted the TCR CDR3. One entry per CDR3 protein results from TCRdb running MiXCR on the multiplex PCR reads. This sample has a few hundred thousand distinct CDR3 sequences; 13% to 15% occur once, and the top ten carry around a sixth. The sequencing sample was made of blood. All receptors derive from a woman aged 18 to 35 with Graves' hyperthyroidism.

This clonotype was counted many times. The gene calls are TRBV7-2 and TRBJ2-7; D is unclear. The V end was cut by 6 bases, the J end by 5 bases, with 14 bases between. The CDR3 covers 13 residues. Germline CDR1 is SGHTA and CDR2 is FQGNSA. The CDR3 DNA is TGTGCCAGCAGACATCTCAGCAACCACGAGCAGTACTTC. Amino acids: CASRHLSNHEQYF.

With regard to this clonotype: This may be a read error, as it is one base from a much larger clone. The rearrangement joins TRBV4-1 to TRBJ2-3; 8 nucleotides align to TRBD2. Germline V CDR1 and CDR2: MGHRA, YSYEKL. CDR3 length: 15 residues. CDR3 sequence reads: CDSTQTGGAGDTQYF. CDR3 DNA: TGCGACAGCACACAGACGGGAGGGGCGGGAGATACGCAGTATTTT.

The V gene is TRBV7-9, the J gene TRBJ2-1; D ambiguous. The ends were cut back, 2 bases at V and 6 bases at J, with 14 bases in the middle. The germline V gene encodes CDR1 SEHNR and CDR2 FQNEAQ (reference sequence). The CDR3 is 15 residues long. CDR3 DNA sequence: TGTGCCAGCAGCTTACAGGCCGGCCTATCCAATGAGCAGTTCTTC. It encodes CASSLQAGLSNEQFF.

This clonotype was observed once. Just one base apart from a much larger clone, this may be a read error. The chain uses TRBV12-3 or TRBV12-4 and TRBJ1-1, with D hard to call. CDR3 size: 13 residues. CDR3 loop: CASSFDGNTGAFF. DNA for the CDR3: TGTGCCAGCAGCTTCGACGGGAACACTGGAGCTTTCTTT.

The sample holds many counts of this clonotype. The chain employs TRBV11-1 and TRBJ2-1; D is uncertain. V gave up 1 base and J gave up 9 bases, with 16 bases separating them. The CDR3 contains 15 residues. Germline-derived CDR1 and CDR2 are SGHAT and FQDESV (reference sequence). The CDR3 DNA follows: TGTGCCAGCAGCTTAGTGGCGGAGCTTGGAACTGAGCAGTTCTTC. This encodes CASSLVAELGTEQFF.

This chain links TRBV4-1 with TRBJ2-5, with TRBD2 matching 8 bases. Looked up from germline, CDR1 is MGHRA and CDR2 is YSYEKL. The CDR3 extends over 15 amino acids. V trimming: 4 bases; J trimming: 5 bases; junction bases outside the gene matches: 9. The CDR3 coding sequence is TGCGCCAGCAGCCTTCAGGGACTAGTAGTTGAGACCCAGTACTTC. The encoded protein is CASSLQGLVVETQYF.

V usage is TRBV28 and J usage is TRBJ1-1; D is ambiguous. Germline CDR1 reads MDHEN; CDR2 reads SYDVKM. The V end lost 6 bases, the J end lost 1 base, and 12 bases lay between the germline ends. The CDR3 is 14 amino acids. The CDR3 sequence is CASSPRGKNTEAFF. CDR3 nucleotide sequence: TGTGCCAGCAGCCCCCGGGGTAAGAACACTGAAGCTTTCTTT.

This sequence joins TRBV10-3 and TRBJ2-3; TRBD2 might be the D (6 bases). V lost 4 bases and J lost 4, with 15 bases in between. There are 15 residues in the CDR3. Germline loops: CDR1 ENHRY, CDR2 SYGVKD. As DNA, the CDR3 is TGTGCCATCAGTGGCTTCCCGGGAGCTCCAGATACGCAGTATTTT. Protein product: CAISGFPGAPDTQYF.

This clonotype was seen more than once but under ten times. The V and J genes are TRBV6-1 and TRBJ2-4; D ambiguous. CDR3 length equals 13 residues. CDR1 and CDR2 from the germline V gene are MNHNS and SASEGT. Trimming removed 2 bases at V and 7 bases at J, with 9 bases between. The CDR3 spells CASSENRANIQYF. The CDR3, as DNA: TGTGCCAGCAGTGAAAACCGGGCCAACATTCAGTACTTC.

This clonotype was seen ten or more times. The rearrangement links TRBV7-3 to TRBJ2-1, with 9 positions matching TRBD2. Germline lookup yields CDR1 SGHTA and CDR2 FQGTGA. The V segment lost 5 bases and the J segment 5 bases; nucleotides outside the gene matches: 13. CDR3 length: 17 residues. CDR3 protein: CASSINGAGGVHNEQFF. For the CDR3, the DNA is TGTGCCAGCAGCATAAATGGAGCGGGAGGCGTCCACAATGAGCAGTTCTTC.

This clonotype has at least ten counts. The V and J genes are TRBV19 and TRBJ1-2; tentative D call: TRBD1 (5 bases). The CDR3 runs to 14 residues. V lost 4 bases and J 4 bases, leaving 13 bases between the germline ends. In germline, CDR1 is LNHDA, CDR2 SQIVND (reference sequence). As DNA, the CDR3 is TGTGCCAGTAGTACGTCGACAGTTACCTATGGCTACACCTTC. Encoded protein: CASSTSTVTYGYTF.

This clonotype has ten or more counts. V is TRBV20-1 and J is TRBJ2-7; D gene uncertain. Per the germline V gene, CDR1 is DFQATT and CDR2 is SNEGSKA (reference sequence). This CDR3 comprises 13 residues. The V gene lost 5 bases and the J gene lost 1 base, with 12 bases spanning the gap. As DNA, the CDR3 is TGCAGTGCTTCGGCGGACCGTTCCTACGAGCAGTACGTC. Protein sequence: CSASADRSYEQYV.

This clonotype was detected ten times or more. V and J are TRBV7-7 and TRBJ2-3; the D gene could be TRBD1 or TRBD2 (5 bases each). Per the germline V gene, CDR1 is SSHAT and CDR2 is FNYEAQ (reference sequence). The CDR3 length is 16 residues. V lost 5 bases to trimming and J lost 0 bases, with 15 bases between them. The CDR3 sequence: CASSPGPGDSTDTQYF. The CDR3 bases are TGTGCCAGCAGCCCCGGGCCCGGGGACAGCACAGATACGCAGTATTTT. The entire variable domain, with the rest obtained from reference TRBV7-7 and TRBJ2-3, is as follows: GAGVSQSPRYKVTKRGQDVTLRCDPISSHATLYWYQQALGQGPEFLTYFNYEAQPDKSGLPSDRFSAERPEGSISTLTIQRTEQRDSAMYRCASSPGPGDSTDTQYFGPGTRLTVL.

This clonotype was picked up many times. The CDR3 nucleotides read TGTGCCAGCAGCGGTAGCGGGCAGAGCTCCTACGAGCAGTACTTC. It encodes CASSGSGQSSYEQYF. The chain is built from TRBV9 and TRBJ2-7; 7 bases are a match to TRBD2. Looked up from germline, CDR1 is SGDLS and CDR2 is YYNGEE. The CDR3 contains 15 residues. V gave up 3 bases and J gave up 0 bases; unmatched junction bases: 6.

Only a few counts were recorded for this clonotype. The gene calls are TRBV18 and TRBJ2-1; D unresolved. CDR3 size: 14 residues. Trimming shortened V by 2 bases and J by 3 bases, and 8 bases separated the two germline ends. CDR1 KGHSH and CDR2 LQKENI come from the germline V gene. DNA of the CDR3: TGTGCCAGCTCACCAGTATCGGACTACAATGAGCAGTTCTTC. Its translation is CASSPVSDYNEQFF.

The chain uses TRBV4-1 and TRBJ1-5, with 9 bases matching TRBD1. This CDR3 is 16 amino acids long. The V gene end was trimmed by 5 bases and the J gene end by 5 bases; junction bases not matched to a gene: 10. Germline CDR1 is MGHRA and CDR2 is YSYEKL. The CDR3 spells CASSSRPDRGDQPQHF. CDR3 nucleotide sequence: TGCGCCAGCAGCTCTAGACCGGACAGGGGAGATCAGCCCCAGCATTTT.

This clonotype was seen a handful of times. The chain recombines TRBV4-1 with TRBJ2-7; D gene unclear. Trimming left V 1 base short and J 2 bases short, with 9 bases between. Germline CDR1 MGHRA, CDR2 YSYEKL. CDR3 length equals 14 residues. The CDR3 is CASSQGATTYEQYF. CDR3 bases: TGCGCCAGCAGCCAAGGGGCCACTACCTACGAGCAGTACTTC.

This clonotype was recorded many times. The V gene is TRBV6-1, the J gene TRBJ1-1; D is uncertain. V gave up 3 bases and J gave up 1 base, with 9 bases separating them. The germline V gene has CDR1 MNHNS and CDR2 SASEGT. The CDR3 has 14 amino acids. DNA for the CDR3: TGTGCCAGCAGTGATCGGCGGACGAACACTGAAGCTTTCTTT. Amino acids: CASSDRRTNTEAFF.

This clonotype has at least ten counts. This sequence joins TRBV27 and TRBJ1-2, with 8 bases matching TRBD1. Per germline, CDR1 MNHEY and CDR2 SMNVEV (reference sequence). With 1 base clipped from V and 8 bases from J, the junction kept 3 bases outside the gene matches. The CDR3 has 13 amino acids. As DNA, the CDR3 is TGTGCCAGCAGTTTATTACAGGGGGACGGCTACACCTTC. Protein product: CASSLLQGDGYTF.

In this sample, this clonotype turned up many times. The chain joins TRBV27 to TRBJ1-2; the D is unclear. Germline V lookup: CDR1 MNHEY, CDR2 SMNVEV (reference sequence). CDR3 length: 13 residues. Trimming took 3 bases from V and 0 from J, leaving 5 bases between them. The CDR3 loop reads CASSLVPNYGYTF. The DNA of the CDR3 is TGTGCCAGCAGTTTGGTTCCTAACTATGGCTACACCTTC.

This clonotype appeared many times. This sequence joins TRBV30 and TRBJ1-1; D gene ambiguous. V lost 5 bases and J lost 1, with 8 bases in between. CDR3 size: 12 residues. CDR1 is GTSNPN, CDR2 SVGIG, per germline (reference sequence). CDR3 bases: TGTGCCTGGTCCCGACCGAACACTGAAGCTTTCTTT. This translates into CAWSRPNTEAFF.

This clonotype was picked up many times. This chain links TRBV11-2 with TRBJ2-1, with D perhaps TRBD1 (5 bases). Trimming removed 1 base from V and 5 bases from J, with 9 bases in between. The germline gives CDR1 SGHAT, CDR2 FQNNGV. CDR3 length: 14 residues. The CDR3 loop reads CASSLAGKHNEQFF. Here the CDR3 DNA reads TGTGCCAGCAGCTTAGCAGGGAAGCACAATGAGCAGTTCTTC.

This rearrangement joins TRBV4-1 to TRBJ1-4; unclear D gene. V was trimmed by 0 bases and J by 1 base, leaving 12 bases between them. CDR1 is MGHRA and CDR2 is YSYEKL in the germline V gene. CDR3 length: 17 residues. The CDR3 bases are TGCGCCAGCAGCCAAGAACGGAGGATCCAAACTAATGAAAAACTGTTTTTT. Amino acids: CASSQERRIQTNEKLFF.

This clonotype has ten or more counts. The chain links TRBV6-5 to TRBJ2-3; tentatively, D is TRBD2 (6 bases). CDR3 length: 15 amino acids. The ends were cut back, 0 bases at V and 4 bases at J, with 11 bases in the middle. Germline V gene data show CDR1 as MNHEY and CDR2 as SVGAGI. The CDR3 DNA reads TGTGCCAGCAGTTACTCGTACGGGGGAGCAGATACGCAGTATTTT. Protein product: CASSYSYGGADTQYF.

This clonotype was observed at least ten times. The gene calls are TRBV18 and TRBJ2-7, with D hard to call. Germline V gene sequence: CDR1 KGHSH, CDR2 LQKENI. CDR3 length equals 12 residues. Trimming took 6 bases from V and 4 from J, leaving 10 bases between them. The CDR3 bases are TGTGCCAGCTCGGTGACGGAATACGAGCAGTACTTC. It specifies CASSVTEYEQYF. Combining the CDR3 with reference TRBV18 and TRBJ2-7 gives the whole variable domain NAGVMQNPRHLVRRRGQEARLRCSPMKGHSHVYWYRQLPEEGLKFMVYLQKENIIDESGMPKERFSAEFPKEGPSILRIQQVVRGDSAAYFCASSVTEYEQYFGPGTRLTVT.

Comments on this clonotype: Since a much larger clone is just one base distant, this may be a read error. The J gene is TRBJ2-1, the V gene TRBV5-1; D may be TRBD2 (5 bases). This CDR3 region has 16 residues. Germline V lookup: CDR1 SGHRS, CDR2 YFSETQ. The CDR3 DNA reads as TGCGCCAGCAGCACCCAGAGCGGATACTCCTACAATGAGCGGTTCTTC. Its protein product is CASSTQSGYSYNERFF. Full variable domain (outside the CDR3, taken from reference TRBV5-1 and TRBJ2-1): KAGVTQTPRYLIKTRGQQVTLSCSPISGHRSVSWYQQTPGQGLQFLFEYFSETQRNKGNFPGRFSGRQFSNSRSEMNVSTLELGDSALYLCASSTQSGYSYNERFFGPGTRLTVL.

This clonotype was observed at least ten times. The chain uses TRBV29-1 and TRBJ2-7, with TRBD1 matching over 9 bases. V dropped 6 bases and J dropped 4; count of bases not matched to a gene: 7. Germline V CDR1 and CDR2: SQVTM, ANQGSEA. The CDR3 totals 13 residues. CDR3 amino acids: CSVLPGTGYEQYF. The CDR3 DNA reads as TGCAGCGTCCTTCCCGGGACAGGGTACGAGCAGTACTTC.

This clonotype has ten or more counts. V and J are TRBV6-1 and TRBJ1-1; TRBD1 matches at 7 bases. The CDR3 is made up of 13 amino acids. Unmatched junction bases numbered 8, after V lost 7 bases and J lost 6 bases. Germline-derived CDR1 and CDR2 are MNHNS and SASEGT. The CDR3 is CASTETGDAEAFF. The CDR3 region has the DNA TGTGCCAGCACCGAAACAGGGGACGCTGAAGCTTTCTTT.

Ten or more counts support this clonotype. The V call is TRBV18, the J call TRBJ1-2; no firm D call. There are 16 residues in the CDR3. With 6 bases removed from V and 1 base from J, the gap between germline ends came to 18 bases. Germline V CDR1 and CDR2: KGHSH, LQKENI. CDR3 protein: CASSPQVDILNYGYTF. CDR3 bases: TGTGCCAGCTCGCCCCAGGTAGACATCCTTAACTATGGCTACACCTTC.